Below, 11 T cell receptor beta chains from the same sample are listed, as sequenced in a study of blood T cells in healthy people across ages. A second about 6 to 12 cycle PCR used barcoded and J-beta primers. Each CDR3 protein is one row after TCRdb ran MiXCR on the 5' RACE reads. The repertoire holds 850,000 to 950,000 distinct CDR3 sequences, more than 25% seen once, with approximately 15% in the top ten. Input material: blood. These receptor sequences come from a woman of 80 years or more in good health.

The V gene is TRBV6-2 or TRBV6-3, the J gene TRBJ2-5; 13 bases fit TRBD2. J lost 4 bases, V lost 6 bases, and 8 bases had no gene match. Per germline, CDR1 MNHEY and CDR2 SVGEGT. CDR3 size: 16 residues. CDR3 protein: CASRRGTSGESETQYF. DNA of the CDR3: TGTGCCAGCAGGAGAGGGACTAGCGGGGAATCAGAGACCCAGTACTTC.

This clonotype came up a few times. This chain connects TRBV6-5 to TRBJ1-2, with a weak D call TRBD1 (5 bases). Trimming removed 6 bases at V and 5 bases at J, with 22 bases between. The CDR3 extends over 16 amino acids. Looked up from germline, CDR1 is MNHEY and CDR2 is SVGAGI. The CDR3 bases are TGTGCCAGCAGACCCCCGGGACGGGGGGTTGGGTATGGCTACACCTTC. This gives the protein CASRPPGRGVGYGYTF.

This clonotype occurred a few times. This chain uses TRBV9 with TRBJ1-4; D unresolved. V shed 4 bases and J shed 0 bases, with 10 bases lying between them. Germline CDR1 and CDR2: SGDLS and YYNGEE. The CDR3 runs 15 residues. CDR3 in amino acids: CASSPRSATNEKLFF. The CDR3 nucleotides are TGTGCCAGCAGCCCCCGCAGCGCAACTAATGAAAAACTGTTTTTT.

In this sample, this clonotype turned up many times. J is TRBJ2-5 and V is TRBV20-1, with 9 bases lining up with TRBD1. The CDR3 has 12 amino acids. After removal of 6 bases from V and 5 bases from J, the junction contained 4 bases not matched to a gene. Germline V lookup: CDR1 DFQATT, CDR2 SNEGSKA (reference sequence). The CDR3, as DNA: TGCAGTGCCCCCGGGACAGGGGAGACCCAGTACTTC. Amino acid sequence: CSAPGTGETQYF.

This clonotype was seen a handful of times. A read error may be the cause here, since a much bigger clone is one base away. The genes are TRBV12-3 or TRBV12-4 and TRBJ2-1; 7 bases map to TRBD1. The CDR3 spans 14 residues. The ends lost 4 bases at V and 3 bases at J; junction bases unmatched: 3. The CDR3 region is CASSWGTDYNEQFF. CDR3 DNA: TGTGCCAGCAGTTGGGGGACAGACTACAATGAGCAGTTCTTC.

The CDR3 region is CASSSSPPGQQETQYF. CDR3 bases: TGTGCCAGCAGTTCATCGCCACCTGGACAGCAAGAGACCCAGTACTTC. The chain carries TRBV7-2 and TRBJ2-5; weak D call: TRBD1 (6 bases). This CDR3 spans 16 amino acids. Trimming took off 6 bases at V and 2 bases at J, with 19 bases between the two ends. Germline values: CDR1 SGHTA, CDR2 FQGNSA.

V gene TRBV20-1 combines with J gene TRBJ2-1; 7 bases are a match to TRBD2. The CDR3 sequence is 15 residues long. The V gene's germline CDR1 is DFQATT and CDR2 SNEGSKA (reference sequence). Losses at the gene ends were 6 bases for V and 13 bases for J; bases not matched to a gene: 21. The CDR3 here is CSAPPSGGAEETQFF. CDR3 nucleotides: TGCAGTGCCCCTCCTAGCGGTGGGGCCGAAGAGACCCAGTTCTTC.

This clonotype appeared many times. The chain uses TRBV5-1 and TRBJ2-1; 8 positions match TRBD2. CDR1 and CDR2 from the germline V gene are SGHRS and YFSETQ. The CDR3 runs 14 residues. V gave up 3 bases and J gave up 6 bases; unmatched junction bases: 5. CDR3 sequence: CASSSGGGSNEQFF. CDR3 DNA: TGCGCCAGCAGCTCGGGAGGGGGTTCCAATGAGCAGTTCTTC.

This clonotype was recorded at least ten times. CDR3 sequence: CSVTTGGPEAFF. The CDR3 region has the DNA TGCAGCGTAACAACAGGGGGCCCTGAAGCTTTCTTT. This sequence joins TRBV29-1 and TRBJ1-1; 9 positions agree with TRBD1. The V segment lost 6 bases and the J segment 6 bases; nucleotides outside the gene matches: 5. The CDR3 totals 12 residues. CDR1 is SQVTM and CDR2 is ANQGSEA in the germline V gene.

This clonotype appeared a few times. The chain uses TRBV6-6 and TRBJ1-4; D not certain. The length of the CDR3 is 14 residues. Germline CDR1 reads MNHNY; CDR2 reads SVGAGI (reference sequence). V lost 8 bases and J lost 5, with 15 bases in between. DNA of the CDR3: TGTGCCAGCGGCATATCAGAGGTGAATGAAAAACTGTTTTTT. This encodes CASGISEVNEKLFF.

About this clonotype: This clone may be a read error of a much larger clone one base away. V usage is TRBV7-9 and J usage is TRBJ2-7; 9 bases are a match to TRBD1. The germline gives CDR1 SEHNR, CDR2 FQNEAQ (reference sequence). V lost 1 base and J lost 7; bases outside the gene matches: 23. The CDR3 extends over 20 amino acids. The CDR3 region is CASSLGFEPIRDRDYNEQYF. CDR3 sequence (DNA): TGTGCCAGCAGCTTAGGTTTTGAACCAATCCGGGACAGGGATTACAATGAGCAGTACTTC.